Below are 17 T cell receptor beta chains sequenced from a single sample in a study of T-cell memory formation after mild COVID-19. TCRdb itself ran the 5' RACE reads through MiXCR, one entry per CDR3 protein. The sample has more than 350,000 distinct CDR3 sequences; 15% to 20% are singletons. The specimen sequenced was PBMCs or a T cell subset sorted from them (not recorded which). The source of these receptors is a man younger than 35 who had mild COVID-19 (a few samples of this study predate the infection). Cell type and time point are not known.

A few counts support this clonotype. This rearrangement joins TRBV28 to TRBJ1-2; TRBD1 matches 9 bases. The V and J ends lost 4 bases and 2 bases, in that order; junction bases with no gene match: 5. Germline V gene sequence: CDR1 MDHEN, CDR2 SYDVKM. The CDR3 is made up of 15 amino acids. The CDR3 spells CASSSGTGTNYGYTF. CDR3 DNA sequence: TGTGCCAGCAGTTCCGGGACAGGGACCAACTATGGCTACACCTTC.

V is TRBV9 and J is TRBJ1-2, with TRBD1 matching over 7 bases. In germline, CDR1 is SGDLS, CDR2 YYNGEE. J lost 5 bases, V lost 2 bases, and 6 bases had no gene match. The CDR3 consists of 14 residues. The CDR3 here is CASSVDQGEYGYTF. The CDR3 region has the DNA TGTGCCAGCAGCGTTGATCAGGGGGAGTATGGCTACACCTTC.

This clonotype came up a few times. V usage is TRBV29-1 and J usage is TRBJ2-1; 9 nucleotides align to TRBD1. J gave up 9 bases and V 7 bases, and 10 bases lay outside the gene matches. This CDR3 is built from 13 residues. Germline V gene sequence: CDR1 SQVTM, CDR2 ANQGSEA. This CDR3 is CSAVQGAGFEQFF. The CDR3 DNA follows: TGCAGCGCTGTACAGGGGGCAGGATTTGAGCAGTTCTTC.

This chain links TRBV6-4 with TRBJ1-2; the match to TRBD1 covers 7 bases. J was trimmed by 3 bases and V by 6 bases; bases with no gene match: 4. The CDR3 has 13 residues. Germline V gene sequence: CDR1 MRHNA, CDR2 SNTAGT. CDR3 region: CASRGQQDYGYTF. CDR3 nucleotides: TGTGCCAGCAGGGGACAGCAGGACTATGGCTACACCTTC.

This clonotype was seen a handful of times. V gene TRBV24-1 combines with J gene TRBJ1-2; 7 bases fit TRBD1. The germline V gene has CDR1 KGHDR and CDR2 SFDVKD. Unmatched junction bases numbered 8, after V lost 5 bases and J lost 3 bases. This CDR3 is built from 15 residues. CDR3 residues: CATSGPVRGDYGYTF. The CDR3 nucleotides read TGTGCCACCAGTGGTCCCGTCAGGGGGGACTATGGCTACACCTTC.

This clonotype was counted between two and nine times. The chain links TRBV7-6 to TRBJ2-7; D may correspond to TRBD1 or TRBD2 (5 bases each). The CDR3 has 13 residues. V dropped 3 bases and J dropped 5 bases, with 11 bases sitting between them. Looked up from germline, CDR1 is SGHVS and CDR2 is FNYEAQ. CDR3 in DNA: TGTGCCAGCAGCTTTGGGGGAATGAACGAGCAGTACTTC. Amino acids: CASSFGGMNEQYF. The full variable domain, completed using reference TRBV7-6 and TRBJ2-7, is GAGVSQSPRYKVTKRGQDVALRCDPISGHVSLYWYRQALGQGPEFLTYFNYEAQQDKSGLPNDRFSAERPEGSISTLTIQRTEQRDSAMYRCASSFGGMNEQYFGPGTRLTVT.

This rearrangement joins TRBV9 to TRBJ1-4, with a possible D match to TRBD1 (5 bases). V was pared by 6 bases and J by 13 bases, with 7 bases between. Germline assignment: CDR1 SGDLS and CDR2 YYNGEE. The CDR3 spans 9 residues. This chain's CDR3 is CASKGLLFF. The CDR3 DNA is TGTGCCAGCAAGGGACTACTGTTTTTT.

This clonotype was detected many times. V gene TRBV3-2 combines with J gene TRBJ2-5; TRBD1 is the table's D call, not checked against the DNA. TRBV3-2 represents a pseudogene. The length of the CDR3 is 16 residues. CDR3 residues: CASSQARDRVKETQYF. In DNA, the CDR3 is TGTGCCAGCAGCCAAGCTAGGGACAGGGTAAAAGAGACCCAGTACTTC.

This clonotype has only a few counts. V and J are TRBV6-2 or TRBV6-3 and TRBJ1-1; weak D call: TRBD1 (6 bases). The ends were cut back, 5 bases at V and 6 bases at J, with 16 bases in the middle. The CDR3 covers 14 residues. CDR1 and CDR2 (germline): MNHEY, SVGEGT. Here the CDR3 DNA reads TGTGCCAGCAGTACGCGTACAGGGCTTTCTGAAGCTTTCTTT. This translates into CASSTRTGLSEAFF.

The sample holds a few counts of this clonotype. V and J are TRBV20-1 and TRBJ2-1; maybe TRBD2 (5 bases). The CDR3 spans 16 residues. The germline CDR1 and CDR2 sequences are DFQATT and SNEGSKA (reference sequence). V lost 4 bases and J lost 2, with 18 bases in between. CDR3 in DNA: TGCAGTGCTACAACAACTCTAGGGAGAACCTACAATGAGCAGTTCTTC. Translated: CSATTTLGRTYNEQFF.

The chain links TRBV4-2 to TRBJ2-6, with D maybe TRBD1 (6 bases). The germline V gene encodes CDR1 LGHNA and CDR2 YNFKEQ. The CDR3 sequence is 17 residues long. The V and J ends lost 7 bases and 0 bases respectively, with 16 bases between them. CDR3 bases: TGTGCCAGCACCGCACCGGGACAAATCTCTGGGGCCAACGTCCTGACTTTC. Residues: CASTAPGQISGANVLTF.

The chain joins TRBV7-2 to TRBJ2-5; the match to TRBD2 covers 14 bases. CDR3 length: 16 residues. The germline gives CDR1 SGHTA, CDR2 FQGNSA. The junction had 3 bases not matched to a gene; V was cut back by 1 base and J by 5 bases. CDR3 region: CASSLETSGGAETQYF. CDR3 DNA: TGTGCCAGCAGCTTAGAGACTAGCGGGGGGGCGGAGACCCAGTACTTC.

In its sample, this clonotype was seen many times. This sequence joins TRBV4-1 and TRBJ2-4, with D perhaps TRBD2 (6 bases). The CDR3 is 15 amino acids. V shed 2 bases and J shed 4 bases, with 12 bases lying between them. Germline-derived CDR1 and CDR2 are MGHRA and YSYEKL. CDR3 nucleotide sequence: TGCGCCAGCAGCCAATCGGGACTTCGTAAAAACATTCAGTACTTC. This gives the protein CASSQSGLRKNIQYF.

The chain employs TRBV30 and TRBJ1-2; the match to TRBD1 covers 8 bases. The V segment lost 4 bases and the J segment 7 bases; nucleotides outside the gene matches: 5. Germline V gives CDR1 GTSNPN, CDR2 SVGIG (reference sequence). This CDR3 is 12 amino acids long. The CDR3 is CAWTGGGAGYTF. In DNA, the CDR3 is TGTGCCTGGACAGGGGGCGGGGCTGGCTACACCTTC.

This clonotype was counted a few times. The chain couples TRBV5-6 to TRBJ2-3; D unresolved. Deletions cut 9 bases from V and 0 bases from J, with 11 bases between. The CDR3 runs to 13 residues. From germline, CDR1 is SGHDT and CDR2 YYEEEE. CDR3 DNA: TGTGCCACCTACACGAGTAGCACAGATACGCAGTATTTT. Its protein product is CATYTSSTDTQYF.

At least ten counts were recorded for this clonotype. CDR3 sequence reads: CASGPRRVGQGAGELFF. CDR3 DNA sequence: TGTGCCAGCGGGCCGAGACGTGTTGGTCAAGGCGCCGGGGAGCTGTTTTTT. The V and J genes are TRBV2 and TRBJ2-2, with D unclear. The CDR3 covers 17 residues. Deletions cut 8 bases from V and 6 bases from J, with 25 bases between. Germline values: CDR1 SNHLY, CDR2 FYNNEI.

This clonotype was picked up a small number of times. V and J are TRBV23-1 and TRBJ1-6; no definite D call. TRBV23-1 is recorded as an ORF, its role being uncertain. The length of the CDR3 is 14 residues. V lost 0 bases and J lost 8, with 8 bases in between. CDR3 in amino acids: CASSQSNSDSPLHF. The CDR3 nucleotides are TGCGCCAGCAGTCAATCGAACAGCGATTCACCCCTCCACTTT.